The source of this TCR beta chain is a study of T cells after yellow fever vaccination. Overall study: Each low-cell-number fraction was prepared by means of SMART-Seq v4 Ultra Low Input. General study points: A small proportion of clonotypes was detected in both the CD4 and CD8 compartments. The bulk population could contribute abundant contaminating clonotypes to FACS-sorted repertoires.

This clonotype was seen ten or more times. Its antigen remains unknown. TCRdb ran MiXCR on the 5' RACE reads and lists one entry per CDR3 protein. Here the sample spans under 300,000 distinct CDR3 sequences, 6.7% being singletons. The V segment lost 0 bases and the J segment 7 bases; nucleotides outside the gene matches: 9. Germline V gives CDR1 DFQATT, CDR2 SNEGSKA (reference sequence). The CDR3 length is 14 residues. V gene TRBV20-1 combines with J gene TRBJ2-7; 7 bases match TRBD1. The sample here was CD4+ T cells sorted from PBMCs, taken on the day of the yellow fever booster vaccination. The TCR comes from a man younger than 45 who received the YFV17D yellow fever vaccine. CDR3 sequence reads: CSARDTGRGSEQYF. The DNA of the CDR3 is TGCAGTGCTAGAGATACAGGCAGGGGGAGTGAGCAGTACTTC.